This passage covers 13 T cell receptor beta chains from one sample sequenced in a study of T-cell reconstitution after alpha-beta-depleted transplantation in children. Unique molecular identifiers were incorporated when the TCRbeta library was constructed. Using its own MiXCR run on the PCR reads, TCRdb lists one record per CDR3 protein. Counted here are some 520,000 distinct CDR3 sequences, about 30% occurring once; the ten biggest clones make up 2% to 2.5%. The sequenced sample was PBMCs from the stem cell graft donor, obtained from the stem cell graft. These receptors all stem from a human donor who donated a stem cell graft to a child with aplastic anemia.

This clonotype turned up a few times. The genes are TRBV6-1 and TRBJ2-7; a possible D gene is TRBD1 (6 bases). Germline CDR1 and CDR2: MNHNS and SASEGT. The CDR3 is made up of 13 amino acids. With 6 bases removed from V and 4 bases from J, the gap between germline ends came to 13 bases. The DNA of the CDR3 is TGTGCCAGCAGCCCCTTACAGGGATACGAGCAGTACGTC. Protein: CASSPLQGYEQYV.

This chain joins TRBV12-3 or TRBV12-4 and TRBJ1-1, with a tentative D call TRBD1 (6 bases). V lost 4 bases to trimming and J lost 4 bases, with 13 bases between them. The CDR3 extends over 14 amino acids. The CDR3: CASSSQTGTTEAFF. Written as DNA, the CDR3 is TGTGCCAGCAGTTCGCAGACAGGAACCACTGAAGCTTTCTTT.

Remarks on this clonotype: An end of the junction does not agree with germline; a read error may underlie this. The chain employs TRBV20-1 and TRBJ2-5; 9 bases map to TRBD2. In germline, CDR1 is DFQATT, CDR2 SNEGSKA (reference sequence). This CDR3 comprises 13 residues. CDR3 in DNA: TGCAGTTCTAGCGGGACGTACCAAGAGACCCAGTACTTC. It yields the protein CSSSGTYQETQYF.

Here the CDR3 reads CASSPHRTATYGYTF. The CDR3 region has the DNA TGCGCCAGCAGCCCGCATAGGACAGCAACATATGGCTACACCTTC. V is TRBV5-1 and J is TRBJ1-2; tentative D call: TRBD1 (6 bases). The V gene's germline CDR1 is SGHRS and CDR2 YFSETQ. The CDR3 is 15 amino acids. Trimming removed 4 bases at V and 5 bases at J, with 18 bases between.

In the case of this clonotype: The junction departs from the called germline gene at one end, perhaps through a read error. The chain's CDR3 is CASSSSGRSFNEQFF. As DNA, the CDR3 is TGCGCCAGCAGCTCCAGCGGGAGGTCCTTCAATGAGCAGTTCTTC. This sequence joins TRBV5-1 and TRBJ2-1; 9 nucleotides match TRBD2. Germline CDR1 is SGHRS and CDR2 is YFSETQ. This CDR3 has 15 amino acids.

This sequence joins TRBV20-1 and TRBJ2-3; possibly TRBD1 for D (5 bases). Germline-derived CDR1 and CDR2 are DFQATT and SNEGSKA (reference sequence). There are 14 residues in the CDR3. V lost 1 base, J lost 1 base, and 9 bases lay in between. The CDR3 is CSARGLGGTDTQYF. CDR3 coding DNA: TGCAGTGCTAGAGGGCTAGGGGGCACAGATACGCAGTATTTT.

This sequence joins TRBV28 and TRBJ2-7; a weak D match, TRBD1 (6 bases). The CDR3 has 19 amino acids. Germline V CDR1 and CDR2: MDHEN, SYDVKM. Trimming took 3 bases from V and 3 from J, leaving 27 bases between them. CDR3 bases: TGTGCCAGCAGTTTCCACAGGGCGAGACGCCGAGGGAGCTTCTACGAGCAGTACTTC. This gives the protein CASSFHRARRRGSFYEQYF.

This clonotype was seen more than once but under ten times. This chain links TRBV18 with TRBJ2-1; D assignment may be TRBD1 or TRBD2 (5 bases each). This CDR3 contains 17 residues. Germline V gene sequence: CDR1 KGHSH, CDR2 LQKENI. Trimming cost V 1 base and J 0 bases, with 13 bases left between them. CDR3 residues: CASSPLRAGSSYNEQFF. The CDR3 DNA reads as TGTGCCAGCTCACCACTGAGGGCAGGGAGCTCCTACAATGAGCAGTTCTTC.

The chain carries TRBV4-3 and TRBJ2-3; D is unclear. Trimming took off 0 bases at V and 1 base at J, with 11 bases between the two ends. Germline assignment: CDR1 LGHNA and CDR2 YSLEER. The CDR3 sequence is 16 residues long. The CDR3 loop is CASSQDHTVGTDTQYF. Written as DNA, the CDR3 is TGCGCCAGCAGCCAAGATCACACAGTTGGCACAGATACGCAGTATTTT.

This clonotype appeared many times. The chain uses TRBV7-2 and TRBJ2-3; D gene ambiguous. Trimming removed 0 bases at V and 14 bases at J, with 15 bases between. In germline, CDR1 is SGHTA, CDR2 FQGNSA. The CDR3 is made up of 13 amino acids. The CDR3 DNA reads TGTGCCAGCAGCTTAGCGCTTGGTAGTATTCGGTATTTT. Its protein product is CASSLALGSIRYF.

In this sample, this clonotype turned up many times. The chain carries TRBV12-3 or TRBV12-4 and TRBJ1-1; D remains ambiguous. The CDR3 sequence is 15 residues long. Trimming removed 6 bases from V and 1 base from J, with 15 bases in between. The CDR3 nucleotides read TGTGCCAGCAGGGAAGAGGGTTACGGGAACACTGAAGCTTTCTTT. It encodes CASREEGYGNTEAFF.

The chain carries TRBV14 and TRBJ1-2; D gene uncertain. Germline CDR1 SGHDN, CDR2 FVKESK. V was pared by 2 bases and J by 4 bases, with 17 bases between. The CDR3 loop spans 16 amino acids. The CDR3 here is CASSQPSSLGPYGYTF. The CDR3 DNA sequence: TGTGCCAGCAGCCAACCCAGTAGCCTAGGCCCCTATGGCTACACCTTC.

The J gene is TRBJ1-2, the V gene TRBV7-2; D is undetermined. The CDR3 consists of 14 residues. Germline values: CDR1 SGHTA, CDR2 FQGNSA. Trimming shortened V by 3 bases and J by 6 bases, and 14 bases separated the two germline ends. The CDR3 DNA reads as TGTGCCAGCAGCTTTTTGGTTTGGGTGGATGGCTACACCTTC. Protein sequence: CASSFLVWVDGYTF.